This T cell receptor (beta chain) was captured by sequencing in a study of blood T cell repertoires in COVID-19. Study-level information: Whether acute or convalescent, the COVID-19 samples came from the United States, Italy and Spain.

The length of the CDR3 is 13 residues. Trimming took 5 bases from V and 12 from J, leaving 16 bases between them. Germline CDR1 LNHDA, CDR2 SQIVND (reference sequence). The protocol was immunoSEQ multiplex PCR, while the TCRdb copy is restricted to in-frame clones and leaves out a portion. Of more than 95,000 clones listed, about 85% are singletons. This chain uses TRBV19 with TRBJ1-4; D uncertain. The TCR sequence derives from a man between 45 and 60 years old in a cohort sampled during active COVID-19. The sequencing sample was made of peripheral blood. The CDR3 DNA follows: TGTGCCAGTAGTCTCCCGGGCGGAGGAGAACTGTTTTTT. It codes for CASSLPGGGELFF.